This TCR beta chain was sequenced during a study of T cell responses to AZD1222 COVID-19 vaccine. Clones were sequenced by immunoSEQ multiplex PCR, and TCRdb holds only the in-frame ones, with some missing. Here the sample spans about 200,000 clones, around 90% being singletons. The receptor was isolated from an adult who received the MenACWY meningococcal vaccine as a control. The sample consisted of peripheral blood, taken 28 days after the second dose of the MenACWY control vaccine.

The CDR3 spells CAWSVPGSPYNEQFF. The CDR3 DNA sequence: TGTGCCTGGAGTGTACCCGGGAGCCCCTACAATGAGCAGTTCTTC. The chain has TRBV30 and TRBJ2-1; TRBD2 is a possible D gene (6 bases). Trimming cost V 0 bases and J 2 bases, with 11 bases left between them. This CDR3 contains 15 residues. The germline V gene encodes CDR1 GTSNPN and CDR2 SVGIG (reference sequence).